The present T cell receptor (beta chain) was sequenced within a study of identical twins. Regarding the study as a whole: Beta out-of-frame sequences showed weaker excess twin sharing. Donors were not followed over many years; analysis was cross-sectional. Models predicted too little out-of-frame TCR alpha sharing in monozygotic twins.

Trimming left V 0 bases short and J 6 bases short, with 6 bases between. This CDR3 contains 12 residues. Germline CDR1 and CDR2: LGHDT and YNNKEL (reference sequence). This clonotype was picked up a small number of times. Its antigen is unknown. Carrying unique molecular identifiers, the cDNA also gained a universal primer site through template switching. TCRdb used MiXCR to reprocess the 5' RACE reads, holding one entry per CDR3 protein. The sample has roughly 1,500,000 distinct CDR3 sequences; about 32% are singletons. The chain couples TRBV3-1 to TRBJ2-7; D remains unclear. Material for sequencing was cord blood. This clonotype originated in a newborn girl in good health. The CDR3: CASSQEVREQYF. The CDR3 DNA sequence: TGTGCCAGCAGCCAAGAGGTCCGCGAGCAGTACTTC.